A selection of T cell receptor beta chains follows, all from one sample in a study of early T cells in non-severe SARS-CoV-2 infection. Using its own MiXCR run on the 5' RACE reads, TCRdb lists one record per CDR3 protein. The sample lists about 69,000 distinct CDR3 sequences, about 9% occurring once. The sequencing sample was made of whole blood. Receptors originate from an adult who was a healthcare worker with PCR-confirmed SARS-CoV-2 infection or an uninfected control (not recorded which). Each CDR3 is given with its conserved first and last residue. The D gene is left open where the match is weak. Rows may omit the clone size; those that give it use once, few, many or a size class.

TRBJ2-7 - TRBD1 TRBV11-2 TGTGCCAGCGGGCGGACAGGGGGCTCCTACGAGCAGTACTTC CASGRTGGSYEQYF
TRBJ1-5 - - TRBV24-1 TGTGCCACCAGTGAGGGGAATCAGCCCCAGCATTTT CATSEGNQPQHF
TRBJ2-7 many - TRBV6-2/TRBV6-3 TGTGCCAGCAGTTACCTTAGAGCTTCCTACGAGCAGTACTTC CASSYLRASYEQYF
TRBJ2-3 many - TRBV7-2 TGTGCCAGCAGCTTAGGAGGGCCAGTGACAGATACGCAGTATTTT CASSLGGPVTDTQYF
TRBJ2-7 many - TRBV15 TGTGCCACCAGCAGAGTAGTAGGTGCGGGACAGAGGGGCGAGCAGTACTTC CATSRVVGAGQRGEQYF
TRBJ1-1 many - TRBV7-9 TGTGCCAGCAGCCCGAGCCCAGGGCGGGGGACTGAAGCTTTCTTT CASSPSPGRGTEAFF
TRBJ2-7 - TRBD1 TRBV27 TGTGCCAGCAAACGGGACAGGGACCCTTCCTTCTACGAGCAGTACTTC CASKRDRDPSFYEQYF
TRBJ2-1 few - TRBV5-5 TGTGCCAGCAGCCAACGGGACACAGCCTCTACTTTTGTGAATGAGCAGTTCTTC CASSQRDTASTFVNEQFF
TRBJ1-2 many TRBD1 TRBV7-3 TGTGCCAGCAGCCCTGGACAGGGGCCCTATGGCTACACCTTC CASSPGQGPYGYTF
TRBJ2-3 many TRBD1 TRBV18 TGTGCCAGCTCACCTACCCGGCTGACAGGGAAGGATACGCAGTATTTT CASSPTRLTGKDTQYF
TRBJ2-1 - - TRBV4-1 TGCGCCAGCGCCTTTGGAGGACCTCCCTACAATGAGCAGTTCTTC CASAFGGPPYNEQFF
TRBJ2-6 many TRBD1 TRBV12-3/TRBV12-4 TGTGCCAGCAGTTTCGGGTTGGGACAGAAACTCTCTGGGGCCAACGTCCTGACTTTC CASSFGLGQKLSGANVLTF
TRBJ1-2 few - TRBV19 TGTGCCAGTAGTAGAAGGACTGATAGCTATGGCTACACCTTC CASSRRTDSYGYTF
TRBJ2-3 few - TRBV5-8 TGTGCCAGCAGCTTGGAAACCACGGCGGGAGATACGCAGTATTTT CASSLETTAGDTQYF
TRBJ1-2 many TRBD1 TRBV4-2 TGTGCCAGCAGCCAGACGGGACAGGGGCCTAACTATGGCTACACCTTC CASSQTGQGPNYGYTF
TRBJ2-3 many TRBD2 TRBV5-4 TGTGCCAGCAGCCCCAGTACTAGCGGGATGAGCACAGATACGCAGTATTTT CASSPSTSGMSTDTQYF
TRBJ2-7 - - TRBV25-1 TGTGCCAGCATAGGGAGCTCCTACGAGCAGTACTTC CASIGSSYEQYF
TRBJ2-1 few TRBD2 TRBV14 TGTGCCAGCAGCCAGACTAGCGGGGGGGCCTTTGAGCAGTTCTTC CASSQTSGGAFEQFF
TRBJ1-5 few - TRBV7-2 TGTGCCAGCAGCTTAGAAGGCTTCCAGCCCCAGCATTTT CASSLEGFQPQHF
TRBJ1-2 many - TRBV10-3 TGTGCCATCAGCCGGACAGAGGAGAGGAGTGGCTACACCTTC CAISRTEERSGYTF
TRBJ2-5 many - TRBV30 TGTGCCTGGAGCTCAGGATCAGGAGAGACCCAGTACTTC CAWSSGSGETQYF
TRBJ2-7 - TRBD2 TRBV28 TGTGCCAGCAGTTTGTCCCTAGCGGGCCTTACCTACGAGCAGTACTTC CASSLSLAGLTYEQYF
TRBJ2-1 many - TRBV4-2 TGTGCCAGCAGCCAAGTTTCCCGGGGACTGGGGAATGAGCAGTTCTTC CASSQVSRGLGNEQFF
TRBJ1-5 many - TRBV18 TGTGCCAGCTCACCGTCTGGAGGGGGAGGAGGACAGCCCCAGCATTTT CASSPSGGGGGQPQHF
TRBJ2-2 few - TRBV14 TGTGCCAGCAGCCACCCCCTGGGGGGCACCGGGGAGCTGTTTTTT CASSHPLGGTGELFF
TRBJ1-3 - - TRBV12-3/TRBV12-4 TGTGCCAGCAGAACGTCGGCTTATGGAAACACCATATATTTT CASRTSAYGNTIYF